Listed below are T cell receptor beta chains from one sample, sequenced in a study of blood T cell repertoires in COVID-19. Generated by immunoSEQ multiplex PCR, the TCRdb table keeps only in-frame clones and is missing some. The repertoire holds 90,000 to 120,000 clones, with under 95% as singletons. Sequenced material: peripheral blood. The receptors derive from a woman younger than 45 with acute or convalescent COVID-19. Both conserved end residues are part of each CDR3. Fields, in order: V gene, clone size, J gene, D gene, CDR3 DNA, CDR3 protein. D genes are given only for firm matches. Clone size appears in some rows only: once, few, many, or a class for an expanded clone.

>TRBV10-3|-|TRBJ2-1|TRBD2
TGTGCCATCAGCCTGGGACTAGCGGAGCGTAATGAGCAGTTCTTC
CAISLGLAERNEQFF
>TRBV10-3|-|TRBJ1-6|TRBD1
TGTGCCATCAGGGATCCCGGGACAGGGACCTATAATTCACCCCTCCACTTT
CAIRDPGTGTYNSPLHF
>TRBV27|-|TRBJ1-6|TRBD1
TGTGCCAGCAGATCGGACAGGTTGTCACCCCTCCACTTT
CASRSDRLSPLHF
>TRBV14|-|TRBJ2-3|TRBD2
TGTGCCAGCAGCCAAGAACCCGGACTAGCTCTCGCAGATACGCAGTATTTT
CASSQEPGLALADTQYF
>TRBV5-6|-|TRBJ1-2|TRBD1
TGTGCCAGCAGCTTGGTCTCGACAGGGGGACTCGGCTACACCTTC
CASSLVSTGGLGYTF
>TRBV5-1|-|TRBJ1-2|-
TGCGCCAGCAGCTTGGACCCCTCGGGAGGCTACACCTTC
CASSLDPSGGYTF
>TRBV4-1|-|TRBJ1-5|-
TGCGCCAGCAGCCCAGAGACAGGTCCCTATCAGCCCCAGCATTTT
CASSPETGPYQPQHF
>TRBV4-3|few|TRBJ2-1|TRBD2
TGCGCCAGCAGCCAACTAGCGGGGGATTACAATGAGCAGTTCTTC
CASSQLAGDYNEQFF
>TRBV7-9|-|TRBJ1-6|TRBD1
TGTGCCAGCAGCCCCACCGGTGACCCGGGACAGGGAAGTCGGTCACCCCTCCACTTT
CASSPTGDPGQGSRSPLHF
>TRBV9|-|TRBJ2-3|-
TGTGCCAGCAGCGTTTACCTTAAGCCTTATACGCAGTATTTT
CASSVYLKPYTQYF
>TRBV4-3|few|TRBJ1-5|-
TGCGCCAGCAGCCAAGATGGACAGAACAATCAGCCCCAGCATTTT
CASSQDGQNNQPQHF
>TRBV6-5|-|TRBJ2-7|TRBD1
TGTGCCAGCCTCCCCTGGACAGGGATCGGCTACGAGCAGTACTTC
CASLPWTGIGYEQYF
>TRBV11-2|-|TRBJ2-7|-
TGTGCCAGCAGCTTTGGGCCTGGGGGGATCTACGAGCAGTACTTC
CASSFGPGGIYEQYF
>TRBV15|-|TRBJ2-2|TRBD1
TGTGCCACCAGCAGAGATGGGACAGGGTCCGGGGAGCTGTTTTTT
CATSRDGTGSGELFF